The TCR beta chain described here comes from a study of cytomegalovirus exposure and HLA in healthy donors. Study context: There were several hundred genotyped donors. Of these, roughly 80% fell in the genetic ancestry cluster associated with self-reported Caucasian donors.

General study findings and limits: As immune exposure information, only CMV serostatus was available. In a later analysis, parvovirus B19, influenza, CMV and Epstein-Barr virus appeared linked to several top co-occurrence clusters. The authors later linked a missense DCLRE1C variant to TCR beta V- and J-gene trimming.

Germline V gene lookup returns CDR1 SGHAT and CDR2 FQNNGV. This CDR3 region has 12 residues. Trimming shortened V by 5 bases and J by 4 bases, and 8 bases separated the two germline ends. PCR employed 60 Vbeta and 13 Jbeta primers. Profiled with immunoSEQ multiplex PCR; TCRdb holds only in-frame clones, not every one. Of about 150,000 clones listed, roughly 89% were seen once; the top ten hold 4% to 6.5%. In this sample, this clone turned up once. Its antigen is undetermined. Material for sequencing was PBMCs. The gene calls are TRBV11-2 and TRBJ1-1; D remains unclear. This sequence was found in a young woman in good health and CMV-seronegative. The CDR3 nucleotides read TGTGCCAGCAGCGATCGGGGCACTGAAGCTTTCTTT. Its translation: CASSDRGTEAFF.